These 21 T cell receptor beta chains came from one sample sequenced in a study of monozygotic twins with inflammatory bowel disease. TCRdb reprocessed the 5' RACE reads and keeps a single row for each CDR3 protein, giving no DNA. The sample has about 160,000 distinct CDR3 sequences, and its top ten clones hold approximately 3%. The sequencing sample was made of blood. The origin of the receptors is a human donor with ulcerative colitis or Crohn's disease, or a healthy co-twin of an affected twin (not recorded which).

The rearrangement uses TRBV6-2 or TRBV6-3 and TRBJ2-5; TCRdb's D gene call, TRBD1, goes unchecked for lack of DNA. The CDR3 has 15 amino acids. In germline, CDR1 is MNHEY, CDR2 SVGEGT. Here the CDR3 reads CASSYHRDNQETQYF.

CDR3 region: CASSTSGLAGETQYF. The chain employs TRBV5-1 and TRBJ2-5; the D gene TCRdb calls, TRBD2, cannot be checked with no DNA. The CDR3 contains 15 residues. Germline assignment: CDR1 SGHRS and CDR2 YFSETQ. Variable domain in full (rest from reference TRBV5-1 and TRBJ2-5): KAGVTQTPRYLIKTRGQQVTLSCSPISGHRSVSWYQQTPGQGLQFLFEYFSETQRNKGNFPGRFSGRQFSNSRSEMNVSTLELGDSALYLCASSTSGLAGETQYFGPGTRLLVL.

V is TRBV4-1 and J is TRBJ2-1; TCRdb selects TRBD2, and the lack of DNA leaves this call unchecked. This CDR3 comprises 15 residues. CDR1 is MGHRA and CDR2 is YSYEKL in the germline V gene. The CDR3: CASSQLAEYVNEQFF.

The V gene is TRBV5-1, the J gene TRBJ2-1; TCRdb's assignment of TRBD2 cannot be checked, as there is no DNA. CDR3 size: 15 residues. Germline CDR1 and CDR2: SGHRS and YFSETQ. The CDR3 loop reads CASSLRAGEANEQFF.

The chain is built from TRBV12-3 or TRBV12-4 and TRBJ2-7; TCRdb returns TRBD1, unconfirmable since there is no DNA. The CDR3 has 13 residues. CDR3 residues: CASSPNQGDEQYF.

The rearrangement joins TRBV7-8 to TRBJ1-2. The germline V gene has CDR1 SGHVS and CDR2 FQNEAQ. This CDR3 comprises 15 residues. The CDR3 sequence: CASSLARWASYGYTF. Variable domain in full (rest from reference TRBV7-8 and TRBJ1-2): GAGVSQSPRYKVAKRGQDVALRCDPISGHVSLFWYQQALGQGPEFLTYFQNEAQLDKSGLPSDRFFAERPEGSVSTLKIQRTQQEDSAVYLCASSLARWASYGYTFGSGTRLTVV.

The chain joins TRBV5-1 to TRBJ2-3. CDR1 SGHRS and CDR2 YFSETQ come from the germline V gene. The CDR3 covers 14 residues. CDR3 protein: CASSLGTATDTQYF.

The rearrangement links TRBV14 to TRBJ1-2; the D gene TCRdb calls, TRBD1, cannot be checked with no DNA. The germline V gene encodes CDR1 SGHDN and CDR2 FVKESK. CDR3 length: 16 residues. The CDR3 loop is CASSQEWTGEVYGYTF. The variable domain in full, with the rest retrieved from reference TRBV14 and TRBJ1-2, is EAGVTQFPSHSVIEKGQTVTLRCDPISGHDNLYWYRRVMGKEIKFLLHFVKESKQDESGMPNNRFLAERTGGTYSTLKVQPAELEDSGVYFCASSQEWTGEVYGYTFGSGTRLTVV.

This chain links TRBV5-1 with TRBJ2-6. The CDR3 has 17 residues. Germline assignment: CDR1 SGHRS and CDR2 YFSETQ. This CDR3 reads CASSLVPGTSGANVLTF.

The V and J genes are TRBV20-1 and TRBJ2-1; TCRdb indicates TRBD1, and absent DNA this call remains unverified. Germline loops: CDR1 DFQATT, CDR2 SNEGSKA (reference sequence). The CDR3 is 13 residues long. The CDR3 region is CSARQGTDNEQFF.

The chain combines TRBV3-1 with TRBJ1-1; TCRdb lists TRBD1, though no DNA is available to test this call. This CDR3 has 13 residues. The germline V gene encodes CDR1 LGHDT and CDR2 YNNKEL (reference sequence). CDR3 sequence: CASSLRTDSEAFF.

The genes are TRBV11-1 and TRBJ2-1; TCRdb calls TRBD2, which cannot be checked without DNA. CDR3 size: 15 residues. Germline V gives CDR1 SGHAT, CDR2 FQDESV (reference sequence). CDR3 sequence reads: CASSSTRLAGNEQFF.

The rearrangement joins TRBV6-2 or TRBV6-3 to TRBJ2-7. CDR1 is MNHEY, CDR2 SVGEGT, per germline. This CDR3 spans 16 amino acids. The CDR3 loop is CASSYPGIYASYEQYF.

The chain is built from TRBV5-4 and TRBJ1-1; with no DNA, the TCRdb D assignment of TRBD1 cannot be verified. CDR1 is SGHNT, CDR2 YYREEE, per germline (reference sequence). The CDR3 runs to 15 residues. This chain's CDR3 is CASSLEDRAHAEAFF.

The V and J genes are TRBV23-1 and TRBJ2-5; the D call of TRBD1 rests on TCRdb alone, since no DNA is present to check it. Being an ORF, TRBV23-1 has a function that is uncertain. The CDR3 has 19 amino acids. CDR3 protein: CASPLRGVEYRATQETQYF.

This sequence joins TRBV6-4 and TRBJ2-1; TCRdb picks TRBD2, but there is no DNA to check that call. CDR3 size: 15 residues. CDR1 MRHNA and CDR2 SNTAGT come from the germline V gene. CDR3 in amino acids: CASRKAGASRNEQFF.

This chain links TRBV29-1 with TRBJ2-2. The CDR3 sequence is 13 residues long. Germline values: CDR1 SQVTM, CDR2 ANQGSEA. CDR3: CSVEEMRTGELFF.

The chain combines TRBV5-6 with TRBJ2-5; without DNA, the TCRdb call of TRBD1 cannot be checked. The CDR3 length is 13 residues. CDR1 is SGHDT and CDR2 is YYEEEE in the germline V gene. The CDR3 is CASSLAGVETQYF.

The gene calls are TRBV12-3 or TRBV12-4 and TRBJ2-7; TCRdb proposes TRBD1, but this gene call is untestable without DNA. CDR3 length: 12 amino acids. CDR3 protein: CASSSTGGEEYF.

V usage is TRBV7-2 and J usage is TRBJ2-7. The CDR3 is made up of 14 amino acids. In germline, CDR1 is SGHTA, CDR2 FQGNSA. CDR3 loop: CASSFDRSSYEQYF.

V gene TRBV3-2 combines with J gene TRBJ1-6; TCRdb proposes TRBD1, but this gene call is untestable without DNA. TRBV3-2 is described as a pseudogene. This CDR3 spans 19 amino acids. CDR3 amino acids: CASSYYHPSGTVNNSPLHF.